This TCR beta chain is drawn from a study of OX40 agonist ivuxolimab in advanced cancers. The CDR3 runs to 11 residues. The V gene's germline CDR1 is GTSNPN and CDR2 SVGIG (reference sequence). The germline V and J ends were trimmed by 5 bases and 4 bases, with 5 bases remaining between them. This clone has more than one count but fewer than ten. Generated by immunoSEQ multiplex PCR, the TCRdb table keeps only in-frame clones and is missing some. Of about 83,000 clones in the sample, about 88% were seen once. This clonotype originated in an adult with an advanced solid tumor such as melanoma, head and neck, liver or kidney cancer. The chain carries TRBV30 and TRBJ1-4; D is ambiguous. The material sequenced was CD4+ or CD8+ T cells sorted from blood, taken in a trial of the OX40 agonist ivuxolimab. The CDR3 DNA sequence: TGTGCCTGGGGGCTTAATGAAAAACTGTTTTTT. Protein product: CAWGLNEKLFF. Looking up the rest from reference TRBV30 and TRBJ1-4 gives the full variable domain: SQTIHQWPATLVQPVGSPLSLECTVEGTSNPNLYWYRQAAGRGLQLLFYSVGIGQISSEVPQNLSASRPQDRQFILSSKKLLLSDSGFYLCAWGLNEKLFFGSGTQLSVL.